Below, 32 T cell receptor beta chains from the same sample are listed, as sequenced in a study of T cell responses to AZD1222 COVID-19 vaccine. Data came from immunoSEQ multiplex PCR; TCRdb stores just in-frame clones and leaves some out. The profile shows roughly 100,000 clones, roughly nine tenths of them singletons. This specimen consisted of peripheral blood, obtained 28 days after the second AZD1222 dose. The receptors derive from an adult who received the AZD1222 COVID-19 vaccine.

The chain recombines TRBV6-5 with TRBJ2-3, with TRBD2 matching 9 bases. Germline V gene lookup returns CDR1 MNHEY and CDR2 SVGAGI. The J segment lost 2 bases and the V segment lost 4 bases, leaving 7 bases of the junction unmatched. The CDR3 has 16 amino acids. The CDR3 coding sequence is TGTGCCAGCAGTTCCGGTATAGCGGGAGCCACAGATACGCAGTATTTT. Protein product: CASSSGIAGATDTQYF.

The CDR3 DNA reads TGTGCCAGCAGTTTCTCGATAGGTCCAACTGGCTACACCTTC. This translates into CASSFSIGPTGYTF. The V and J genes are TRBV27 and TRBJ1-2; no clear D. The V and J ends lost 3 bases and 7 bases respectively, with 15 bases between them. The length of the CDR3 is 14 residues. Germline V gene lookup returns CDR1 MNHEY and CDR2 SMNVEV (reference sequence).

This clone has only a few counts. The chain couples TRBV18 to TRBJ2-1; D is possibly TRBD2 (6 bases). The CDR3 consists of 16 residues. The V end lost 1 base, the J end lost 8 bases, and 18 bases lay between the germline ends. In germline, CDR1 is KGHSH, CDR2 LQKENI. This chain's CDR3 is CASSPLFSNGGDEQFF. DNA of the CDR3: TGTGCCAGCTCACCACTCTTCAGCAACGGCGGGGATGAGCAGTTCTTC.

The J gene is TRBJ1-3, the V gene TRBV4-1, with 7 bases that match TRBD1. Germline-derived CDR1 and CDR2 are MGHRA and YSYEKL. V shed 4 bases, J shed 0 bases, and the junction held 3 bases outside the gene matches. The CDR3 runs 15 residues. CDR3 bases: TGCGCCAGCAGCCCTCAGGGGGGCTCTGGAAACACCATATATTTT. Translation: CASSPQGGSGNTIYF.

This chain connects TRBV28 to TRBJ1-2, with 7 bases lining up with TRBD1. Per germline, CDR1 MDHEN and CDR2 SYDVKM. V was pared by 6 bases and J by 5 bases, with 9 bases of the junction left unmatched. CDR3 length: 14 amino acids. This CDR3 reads CASSEQGMGYGYTF. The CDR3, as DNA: TGTGCCAGCAGCGAACAGGGGATGGGTTATGGCTACACCTTC.

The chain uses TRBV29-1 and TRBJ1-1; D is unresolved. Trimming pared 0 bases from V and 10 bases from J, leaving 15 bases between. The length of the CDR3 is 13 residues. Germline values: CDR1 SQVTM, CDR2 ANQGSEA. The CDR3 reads CSVEDLWEKGAFF. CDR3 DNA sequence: TGCAGCGTTGAAGATCTGTGGGAAAAGGGAGCTTTCTTT.

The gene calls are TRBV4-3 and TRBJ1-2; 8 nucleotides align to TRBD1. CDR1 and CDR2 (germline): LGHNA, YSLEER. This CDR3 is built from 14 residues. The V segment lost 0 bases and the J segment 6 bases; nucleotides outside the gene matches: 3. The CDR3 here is CASSQDRGRDGYTF. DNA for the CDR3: TGCGCCAGCAGCCAAGACAGGGGGCGAGATGGCTACACCTTC.

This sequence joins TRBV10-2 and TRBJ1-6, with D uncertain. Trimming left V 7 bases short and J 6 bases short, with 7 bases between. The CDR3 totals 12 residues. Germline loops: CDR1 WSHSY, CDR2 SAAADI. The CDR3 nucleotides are TGCGCCAGCATGCGGCCTAATTCACCCCTCCACTTT. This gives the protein CASMRPNSPLHF.

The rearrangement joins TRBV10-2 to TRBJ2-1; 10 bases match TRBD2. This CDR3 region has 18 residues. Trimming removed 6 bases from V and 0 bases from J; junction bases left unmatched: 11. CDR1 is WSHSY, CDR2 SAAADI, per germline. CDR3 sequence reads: CASSEGTSVDSSYNEQFF. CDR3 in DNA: TGCGCCAGCAGCGAAGGGACTAGCGTTGATAGCTCCTACAATGAGCAGTTCTTC.

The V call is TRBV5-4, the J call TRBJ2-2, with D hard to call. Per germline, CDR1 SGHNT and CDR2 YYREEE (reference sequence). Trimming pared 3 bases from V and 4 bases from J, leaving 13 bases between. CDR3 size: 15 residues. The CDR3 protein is CASSSMGRRTGELFF. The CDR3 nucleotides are TGTGCCAGCAGCTCAATGGGCAGGCGCACCGGGGAGCTGTTTTTT.

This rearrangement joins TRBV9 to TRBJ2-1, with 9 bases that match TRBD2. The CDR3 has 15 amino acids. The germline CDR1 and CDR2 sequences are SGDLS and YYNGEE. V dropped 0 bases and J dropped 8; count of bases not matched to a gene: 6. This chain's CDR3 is CASSVAPGTSYEQFF. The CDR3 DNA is TGTGCCAGCAGCGTAGCCCCCGGGACTAGCTATGAGCAGTTCTTC.

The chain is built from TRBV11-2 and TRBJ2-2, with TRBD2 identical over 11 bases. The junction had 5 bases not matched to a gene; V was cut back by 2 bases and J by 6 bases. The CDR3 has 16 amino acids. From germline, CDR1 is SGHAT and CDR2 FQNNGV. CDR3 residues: CASSLPGLAAPGELFF. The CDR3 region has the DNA TGTGCCAGCAGCTTACCGGGACTAGCGGCTCCCGGGGAGCTGTTTTTT. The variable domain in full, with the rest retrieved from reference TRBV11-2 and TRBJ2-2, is EAGVAQSPRYKIIEKRQSVAFWCNPISGHATLYWYQQILGQGPKLLIQFQNNGVVDDSQLPKDRFSAERLKGVDSTLKIQPAKLEDSAVYLCASSLPGLAAPGELFFGEGSRLTVL.

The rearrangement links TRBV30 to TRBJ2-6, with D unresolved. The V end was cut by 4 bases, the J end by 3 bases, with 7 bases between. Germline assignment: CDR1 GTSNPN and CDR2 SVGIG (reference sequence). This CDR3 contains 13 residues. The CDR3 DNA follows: TGTGCCTGGAATAGAGGTGGGGCCAACGTCCTGACTTTC. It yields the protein CAWNRGGANVLTF.

The CDR3 spells CASSARTGEEQYF. Written as DNA, the CDR3 is TGTGCCAGCAGCGCGAGGACAGGGGAAGAGCAGTACTTC. V gene TRBV7-2 combines with J gene TRBJ2-7, with 9 positions matching TRBD1. The CDR3 is 13 residues long. CDR1 is SGHTA and CDR2 is FQGNSA in the germline V gene. The ends lost 5 bases at V and 7 bases at J; junction bases unmatched: 6.

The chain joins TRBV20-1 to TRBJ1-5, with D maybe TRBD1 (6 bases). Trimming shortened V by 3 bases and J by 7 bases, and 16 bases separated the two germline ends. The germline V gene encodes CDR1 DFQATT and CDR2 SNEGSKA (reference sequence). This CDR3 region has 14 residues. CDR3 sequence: CSASGTGRLQPQHF. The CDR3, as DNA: TGCAGTGCTAGTGGCACAGGGCGGCTACAGCCCCAGCATTTT.

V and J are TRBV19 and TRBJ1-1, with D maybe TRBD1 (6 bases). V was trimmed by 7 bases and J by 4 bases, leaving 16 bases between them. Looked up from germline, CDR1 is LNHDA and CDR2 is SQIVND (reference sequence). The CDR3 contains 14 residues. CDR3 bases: TGTGCCAGTAAACAGGGAGGAAGGTCCACTGAAGCTTTCTTT. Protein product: CASKQGGRSTEAFF.

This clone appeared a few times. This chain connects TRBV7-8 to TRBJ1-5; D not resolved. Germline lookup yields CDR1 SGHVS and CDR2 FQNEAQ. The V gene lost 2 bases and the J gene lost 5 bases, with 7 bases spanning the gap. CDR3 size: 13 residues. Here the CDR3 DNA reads TGTGCCAGCAGCTTAAACCCAGATCAGCCCCAGCATTTT. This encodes CASSLNPDQPQHF.

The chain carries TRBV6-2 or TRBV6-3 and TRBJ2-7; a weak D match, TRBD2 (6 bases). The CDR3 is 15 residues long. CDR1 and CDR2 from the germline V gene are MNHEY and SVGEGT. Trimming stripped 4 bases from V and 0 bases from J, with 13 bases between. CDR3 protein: CASSLAVTSSYEQYF. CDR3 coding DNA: TGTGCCAGCAGTTTAGCGGTTACTAGCTCCTACGAGCAGTACTTC.

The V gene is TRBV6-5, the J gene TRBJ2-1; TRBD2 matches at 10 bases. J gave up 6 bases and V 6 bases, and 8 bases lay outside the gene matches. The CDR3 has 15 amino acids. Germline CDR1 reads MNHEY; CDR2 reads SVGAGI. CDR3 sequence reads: CASSFSSGGSNEQFF. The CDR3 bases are TGTGCCAGCAGCTTCTCTAGCGGGGGATCCAATGAGCAGTTCTTC.

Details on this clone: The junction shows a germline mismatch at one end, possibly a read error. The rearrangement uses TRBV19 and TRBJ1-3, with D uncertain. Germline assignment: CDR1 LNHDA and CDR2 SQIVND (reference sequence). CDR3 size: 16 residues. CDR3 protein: CACSAFTADSGNTIYF. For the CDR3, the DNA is TGTGCCTGTAGCGCCTTCACAGCCGACTCTGGAAACACCATATATTTT.

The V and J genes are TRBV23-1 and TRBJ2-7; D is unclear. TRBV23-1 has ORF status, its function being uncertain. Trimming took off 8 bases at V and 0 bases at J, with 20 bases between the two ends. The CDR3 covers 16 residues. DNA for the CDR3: TGCGCCAGCGTAGACCTTAACGAAGAGGACTCCTACGAGCAGTACTTC. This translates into CASVDLNEEDSYEQYF.

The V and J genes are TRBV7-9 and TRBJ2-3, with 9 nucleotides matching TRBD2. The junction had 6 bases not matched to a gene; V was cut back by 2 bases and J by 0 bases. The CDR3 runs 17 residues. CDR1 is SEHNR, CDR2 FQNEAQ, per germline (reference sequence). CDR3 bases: TGTGCCAGCAGCTTAAGTACTAGCGGGCCGAGCACAGATACGCAGTATTTT. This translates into CASSLSTSGPSTDTQYF.

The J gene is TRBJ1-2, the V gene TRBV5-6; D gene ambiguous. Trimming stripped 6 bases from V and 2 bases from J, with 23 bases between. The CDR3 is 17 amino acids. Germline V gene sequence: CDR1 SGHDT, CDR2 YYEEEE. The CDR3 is CASTLITQATLNYGYTF. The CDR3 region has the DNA TGTGCCAGCACCCTCATCACCCAGGCCACACTGAACTATGGCTACACCTTC.

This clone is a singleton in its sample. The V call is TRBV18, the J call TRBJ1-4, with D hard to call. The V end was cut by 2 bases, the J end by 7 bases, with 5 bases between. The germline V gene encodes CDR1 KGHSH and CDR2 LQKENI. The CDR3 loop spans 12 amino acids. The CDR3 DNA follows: TGTGCCAGCTCACCAGAGGCTGAAAAACTGTTTTTT. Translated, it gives CASSPEAEKLFF. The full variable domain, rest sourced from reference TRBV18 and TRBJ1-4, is NAGVMQNPRHLVRRRGQEARLRCSPMKGHSHVYWYRQLPEEGLKFMVYLQKENIIDESGMPKERFSAEFPKEGPSILRIQQVVRGDSAAYFCASSPEAEKLFFGSGTQLSVL.

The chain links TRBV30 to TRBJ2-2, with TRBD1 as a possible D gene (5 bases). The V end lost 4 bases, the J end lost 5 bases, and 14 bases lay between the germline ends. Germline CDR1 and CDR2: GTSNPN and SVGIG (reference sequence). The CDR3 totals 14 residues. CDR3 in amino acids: CAWTQNRRTGELFF. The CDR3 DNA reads TGTGCCTGGACCCAAAACAGGAGAACCGGGGAGCTGTTTTTT.

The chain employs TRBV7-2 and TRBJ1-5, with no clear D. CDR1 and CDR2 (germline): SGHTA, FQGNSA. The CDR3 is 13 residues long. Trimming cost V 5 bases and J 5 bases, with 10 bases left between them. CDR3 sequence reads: CASSPTRDQPQHF. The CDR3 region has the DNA TGTGCCAGCAGCCCGACGAGGGATCAGCCCCAGCATTTT.

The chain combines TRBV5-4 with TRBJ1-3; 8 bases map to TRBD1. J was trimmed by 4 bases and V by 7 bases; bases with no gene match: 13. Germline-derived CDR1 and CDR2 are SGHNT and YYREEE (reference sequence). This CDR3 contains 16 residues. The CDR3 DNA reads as TGTGCCAGCGGAAAACGCGACAGGGGCGAAGGAAACACCATATATTTT. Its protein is CASGKRDRGEGNTIYF. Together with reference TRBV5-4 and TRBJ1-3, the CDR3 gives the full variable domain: ETGVTQSPTHLIKTRGQQVTLRCSSQSGHNTVSWYQQALGQGPQFIFQYYREEENGRGNFPPRFSGLQFPNYSSELNVNALELDDSALYLCASGKRDRGEGNTIYFGEGSWLTVV.

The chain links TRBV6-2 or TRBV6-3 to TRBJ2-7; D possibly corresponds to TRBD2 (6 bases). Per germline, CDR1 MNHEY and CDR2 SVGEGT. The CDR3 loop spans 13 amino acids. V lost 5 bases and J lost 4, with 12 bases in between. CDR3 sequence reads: CASSVRGRYEQYF. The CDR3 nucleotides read TGTGCCAGCAGTGTCCGGGGGAGATACGAGCAGTACTTC.

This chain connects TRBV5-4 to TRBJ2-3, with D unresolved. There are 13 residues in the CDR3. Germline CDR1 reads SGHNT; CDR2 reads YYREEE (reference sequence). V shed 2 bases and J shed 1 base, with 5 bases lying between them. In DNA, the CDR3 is TGTGCCAGCAGCTTCAAGCGCACAGATACGCAGTATTTT. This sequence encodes CASSFKRTDTQYF.

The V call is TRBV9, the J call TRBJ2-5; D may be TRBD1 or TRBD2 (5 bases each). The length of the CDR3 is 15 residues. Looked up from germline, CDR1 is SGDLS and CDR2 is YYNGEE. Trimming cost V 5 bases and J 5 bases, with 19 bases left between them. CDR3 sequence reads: CASSHPGPRSETQYF. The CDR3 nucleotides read TGTGCCAGCAGTCATCCGGGACCGCGGTCGGAGACCCAGTACTTC.

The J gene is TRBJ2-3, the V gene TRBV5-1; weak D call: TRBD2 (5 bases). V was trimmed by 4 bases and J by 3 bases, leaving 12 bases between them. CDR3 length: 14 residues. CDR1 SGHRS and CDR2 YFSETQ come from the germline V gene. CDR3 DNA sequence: TGCGCCAGCAGCCCCAGCGGAATGACAGATACGCAGTATTTT. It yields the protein CASSPSGMTDTQYF.

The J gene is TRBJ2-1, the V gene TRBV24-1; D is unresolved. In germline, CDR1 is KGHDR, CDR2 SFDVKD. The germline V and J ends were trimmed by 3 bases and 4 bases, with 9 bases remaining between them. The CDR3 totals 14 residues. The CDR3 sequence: CATSDRDGYNEQFF. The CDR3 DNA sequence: TGTGCCACCAGTGATCGCGACGGTTACAATGAGCAGTTCTTC.